This TCR beta chain is drawn from a study of T cell responses to AZD1222 COVID-19 vaccine. Study summary: Some second doses came at about 4 weeks and others at about 12 weeks; these were pooled. Overall study results and limits: Regions left unmutated in variants are reportedly the target of nearly half of spike-specific TCRs.

A word on this clone: Its antigen is unidentified.

This CDR3 contains 13 residues. Trimming removed 7 bases from V and 4 bases from J, with 11 bases in between. Germline lookup yields CDR1 MNHEY and CDR2 SVGAGI. Sequencing used immunoSEQ multiplex PCR; TCRdb keeps in-frame clones, though not all of them. The sample consists of some 96,000 clones, around 87% of them appearing once. This receptor was identified in an adult in good health. The V gene is TRBV6-5, the J gene TRBJ2-1, with D perhaps matching TRBD2 (5 bases). Sequences were derived from peripheral blood, sampled on day 0 of AZD1222 vaccination. In nucleotides, the CDR3 is TGTGCCAGCACCCCCCCGGGGTACAATGAGCAGTTCTTC. It translates to CASTPPGYNEQFF.